This T cell receptor (beta chain) originates from a study of STAT5B mutations in CD4+ large granular lymphocyte leukemia (dated by TCRdb to the early 2020s). Regarding the complete study: Among the healthy controls, the CDR3 'QG' motif was associated with a particular HLA allele. Flow cytometry performed on FACSCanto II or FACSVerse showed that the purified fractions had more than 95% purity among lymphocytes. The study compared the TCRbeta repertoires of patients with CD4+ T-cell large granular lymphocyte leukemia against the TCRbeta repertoires of healthy blood donors.

CDR3 length: 12 amino acids, cysteine to phenylalanine. Kept here is only the CDR3 DNA, which spans 36 bases and is read in frame from base 1. V is clipped by 1 base and J by 11 bases, and the sequence between their germline boundaries is 11 bases long. The germline V gene specifies LGHNA as CDR1 and YSLEER as CDR2. TCRbeta rearrangements were sequenced from genomic DNA using the immunoSEQ assay at survey resolution. The paper's processing steps were these. A lowest detectable productive clonotype frequency of 2.59 x 10-5 was observed in the TCR sequencing data. Only productive TCRbeta rearrangements, defined as complete and in-frame sequences, were included in the analyses. The clonality of each sample was calculated as Simpson clonality in the immunoSEQ Analyzer version 3.0. Based on frequency, clones were grouped as very rare, small, medium, large (1-20%) or hyperexpanded (>20%). Generation probabilities were estimated with OLGA 1.2.3, V-gene circos plots were generated with VDJtools, specificities were searched for in VDJdb, and CDR3 motifs were identified with GLIPH. TCRdb's version of the immuneACCESS table is confined to in-frame rearrangements and falls short of the full clone set. An unresolved V gene accounts for under half of the shortfall where checked; the remainder is of unknown origin. The V and J calls and the clone size are those of that table, but D and trimming were determined from the DNA. For this sample there are about 31,000 clones; approximately 82% appear just once. The top ten hold roughly 7% of the sample.

What the work shows at the level of the full study, not this receptor alone: Each patient's main leukemic clonotypes were private, but approximately 27% of these clonotypes showed up at low frequency in the non-leukemic repertoires of other patients. Greater clonality appeared to be present in CD4-sorted patient repertoires than in healthy CD4+ repertoires, and the difference was retained after the putative leukemic clones were removed. Enrichment of TRBV06-family usage was observed among the top patient clones (8/27) relative to healthy controls (2/35). The data were not HLA-matched, and the relatively small sample size could explain the higher clonality seen in CD4+ compared with CD8+ T-LGLL.

The healthy control group was made up of a few dozen blood donors, and the Finnish Red Cross blood service supplied their buffy coats. All TCR-sequenced material derived from peripheral blood: patient blood samples and healthy donor buffy coats. Ficoll-Hypaque gradient centrifugation was used to isolate peripheral blood mononuclear cells. For the healthy controls, CD4+ cells were obtained from buffy coats by magnetic purification. The Gentra Puregene Cell and Tissue kit was used for genomic DNA extraction, and quantification was performed on a Qubit 2.0 fluorometer. Concerning this clone: Its antigen remains undetermined. No base quality values were provided; no much bigger clone lies one nucleotide off.

Input material: CD4+ T cells from blood buffy coats. The TCR sequence derives from a human donor in good health. Recombination connected TRBV4-3 to TRBJ1-1; matching of 6 bases hints at TRBD1 as the D gene. The nucleotides read TGCGCCAGCAGCCAAGTTGAGGGGGTGGCTTTCTTT. It translates as CASSQVEGVAFF.